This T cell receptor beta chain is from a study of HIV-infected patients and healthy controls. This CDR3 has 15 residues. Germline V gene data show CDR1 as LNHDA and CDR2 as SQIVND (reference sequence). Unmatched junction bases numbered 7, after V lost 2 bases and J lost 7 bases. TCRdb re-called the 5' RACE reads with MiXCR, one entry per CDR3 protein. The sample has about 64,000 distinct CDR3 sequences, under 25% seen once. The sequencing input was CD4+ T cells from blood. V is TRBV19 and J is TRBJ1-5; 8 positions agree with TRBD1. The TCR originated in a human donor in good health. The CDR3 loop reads CASSISRGPGQPQHF. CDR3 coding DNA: TGTGCCAGTAGTATATCCAGGGGGCCTGGGCAGCCCCAGCATTTT.